The rows below give T cell receptor beta chains drawn from one sample of a study of molecular identifiers for immune sequencing clone quantification. Each CDR3 protein is one row after TCRdb ran MiXCR on the PCR reads. The table includes about 320,000 distinct CDR3 sequences, over 20% detected once. The sequencing sample was made of naive CD8+ T cells from blood, with Jurkat cell RNA spiked in. The source is a human donor in good health. Some libraries in this study had Jurkat cell RNA spiked in. Each CDR3 is given with its conserved first and last residue. D genes are given only for firm matches. Part of the rows lack a size; the others show once, few, many or a class for expanded clones.

clone size,D gene,V gene,J gene,CDR3 DNA,CDR3 protein
few,NA,TRBV7-8,TRBJ2-7,TGTGCCAGCAGCTTACGGTTGTTCCCCGGCTACGAGCAGTACTTC,CASSLRLFPGYEQYF
few,NA,TRBV4-1,TRBJ2-6,TGCGCCAGCAGCCAAGAGCAGAGCGTATCTGGGGCCAACGTCCTGACTTTC,CASSQEQSVSGANVLTF
NA,TRBD2,TRBV19,TRBJ2-1,TGTGCCAGTGCCGGGACTAGCGCTTCAGGTGAGCAGTTCTTC,CASAGTSASGEQFF
many,TRBD1,TRBV7-9,TRBJ1-1,TGTGCCAGCAGCTTAATTGCAGGGGGCATCGGCACTGAAGCTTTCTTT,CASSLIAGGIGTEAFF
many,NA,TRBV6-6,TRBJ2-1,TGTGCCAGCAGTCCACCAACGGGGGAGACCTACAATGAGCAGTTCTTC,CASSPPTGETYNEQFF
many,NA,TRBV6-5,TRBJ2-2,TGTGCCAGCAGTGAGGGTACAGGGCCTGTAGTTAGGGAGCTGTTTTTT,CASSEGTGPVVRELFF
few,NA,TRBV6-7,TRBJ2-7,TGTGCCAGCAGTCGGAAAGGTTTTGAGGGAACTCACGAGCAGTACTTC,CASSRKGFEGTHEQYF
many,NA,TRBV7-2,TRBJ2-7,TGTGCCAGCAGCTTAGCGGACGCGGAGATTTTTTCCTACGAGCAGTACTTC,CASSLADAEIFSYEQYF
NA,TRBD2,TRBV11-2,TRBJ2-2,TGTGCCAGCAGCCCCGGACTAGTCTGGGAGCTGTTTTTT,CASSPGLVWELFF
NA,TRBD2,TRBV4-3,TRBJ2-7,TGCGCCAGCAGCCGCAAGCCGCCGACTAGCGGGAGCCTCGAGCAGTACTTC,CASSRKPPTSGSLEQYF
NA,NA,TRBV7-9,TRBJ2-1,TGTGCCAGCAGCTTAGCCGAGGTCAGTTTCAATGAGCAGTTCTTC,CASSLAEVSFNEQFF
few,TRBD2,TRBV7-2,TRBJ2-1,TGTGCCAGCAGCGATTTATCTCTCCCGGTCTCTAGCGGCGACAATGAGCAGTTCTTC,CASSDLSLPVSSGDNEQFF
few,TRBD1,TRBV3-1,TRBJ2-1,TGTGCCAGCAGCCAAGATGATTTACAGGGGAATGAGCAGTTCTTC,CASSQDDLQGNEQFF
many,NA,TRBV7-2,TRBJ1-1,TGTGCCAGCAGCTTATTGTCAGATTACACTGAAGCTTTCTTT,CASSLLSDYTEAFF
few,TRBD1,TRBV27,TRBJ1-6,TGTGCCAGCAGTTCCATAGACAGGGGGTATAATTCACCCCTCCACTTT,CASSSIDRGYNSPLHF
many,TRBD2,TRBV7-2,TRBJ2-1,TGTGCCAGCAGCTCCCCGACTAGCGGGACACGACCCCAGCTCTTCTTC,CASSSPTSGTRPQLFF